This passage covers 4 T cell receptor beta chains from one sample sequenced in a study of blood T cell repertoires in COVID-19. The assay was immunoSEQ multiplex PCR, and TCRdb's table has in-frame clones only and misses some. Of about 170,000 clones in the sample, approximately 86% are singletons; the top ten hold roughly 0.53%. The material sequenced was peripheral blood. The receptors here all came from a man in his sixties with COVID-19, enrolled during active disease.

The chain combines TRBV18 with TRBJ1-4; 7 nucleotides line up with TRBD1. V gave up 6 bases and J gave up 2 bases; unmatched junction bases: 6. This CDR3 region has 15 residues. Germline V lookup: CDR1 KGHSH, CDR2 LQKENI. The CDR3 coding sequence is TGTGCCAGCTCGAACAACAGGGGCACTAATGAAAAACTGTTTTTT. It specifies CASSNNRGTNEKLFF.

The chain links TRBV19 to TRBJ2-4, with D perhaps matching TRBD1 (5 bases). V dropped 3 bases and J dropped 5 bases, with 8 bases sitting between them. The CDR3 sequence is 13 residues long. Germline V gene lookup returns CDR1 LNHDA and CDR2 SQIVND (reference sequence). The DNA of the CDR3 is TGTGCCAGTAGTATGCAGGGCGAAAACATTCAGTACTTC. As protein: CASSMQGENIQYF.

The gene calls are TRBV21-1 and TRBJ2-7; no DNA check was done on the table's D call, TRBD1. TRBV21-1 corresponds to a pseudogene. The CDR3 runs 11 residues. In DNA form, the CDR3 reads TGTGCCAGCAGCGGCAGGTTCGAGCAGTACTTC. As protein: CASSGRFEQYF.

This clone appeared a few times. The chain links TRBV6-5 to TRBJ1-2; D gene ambiguous. Germline assignment: CDR1 MNHEY and CDR2 SVGAGI. The CDR3 has 13 residues. V was shortened by 3 bases and J by 5 bases, with 10 bases between the two germline ends. The DNA of the CDR3 is TGTGCCAGCAGTTATGGCACAGTATATGGCTACACCTTC. Translation: CASSYGTVYGYTF.